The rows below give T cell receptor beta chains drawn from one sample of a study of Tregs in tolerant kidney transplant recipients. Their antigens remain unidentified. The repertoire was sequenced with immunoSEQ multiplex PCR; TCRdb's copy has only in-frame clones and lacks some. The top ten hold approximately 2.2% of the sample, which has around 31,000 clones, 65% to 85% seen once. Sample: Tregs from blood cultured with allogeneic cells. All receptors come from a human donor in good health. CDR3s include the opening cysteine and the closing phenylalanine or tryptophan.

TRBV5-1 CASSLETPYQQETQYF
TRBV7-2 CASSLEGGGYTF
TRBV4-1 CASSQDGLAFSGANVLTF
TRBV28 CASSSGTNSNQPQHF
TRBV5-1 CASSAEETQYF
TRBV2 CASSLLRGRRSNQPQHF
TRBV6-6 CASSYEGYEQYF
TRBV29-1 CSVAAGVGTDTQYF
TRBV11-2 CASSLEVGAHAF
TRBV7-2 CASSQRSMGQYF
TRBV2 CASSERGAGGYTF
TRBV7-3 CASSLRNRFGNTIYF
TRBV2 CASRGQGTPLQETQYF
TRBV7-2 CASSLAGASTDTQYF
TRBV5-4 CASSLGAPETGELFF
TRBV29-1 CSVQTLLYEQYF
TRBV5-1 CASSLGAGGDGYTF
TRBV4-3 CASSQDPSSYEQYF
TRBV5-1 CASSLVGGRAYEQYF
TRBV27 CASSLRGHNSPLHF
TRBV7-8 CASSLGQNYGYTF
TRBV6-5 CASRPLSSGANVLTF
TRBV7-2 CASSLNNQPQHF
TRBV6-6 CASSYWIISSNSPLHF
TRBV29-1 CSVEDDPSEQFF
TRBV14 CASSQRQPGGTQYF
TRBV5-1 CASRLGLPRVNEQFF
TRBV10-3 CAISDQGEGTDTQYF
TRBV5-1 CASSSGQTGANVLTF
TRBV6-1 CASSESPGRHNSPLHF
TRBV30 CACREGRLEQYF
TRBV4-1 CASSRLHNIAKNIQYF
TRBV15 CATSLRTSGVADTQYF
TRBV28 CASIPGATVYEQFF
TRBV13 CASSFQKETQYF
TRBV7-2 CASSLLAVQNTGELFF
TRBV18 CASSPPSSGTYNEQFF
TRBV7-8 CASSFSPGGIQETQYF
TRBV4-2 CASSQDPQGGNEKLFF
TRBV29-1 CSVGQIYGYTF
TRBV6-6 CASSYFRGGNSPLHF
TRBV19 CASSIGAGEGGYTF
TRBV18 CASSEIEDTQYF
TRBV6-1 CASSPSGISNQPQHF
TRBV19 CASSPPRTGSAEQYF
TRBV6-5 CASPDRRENNQPQHF
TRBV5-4 CASSPRGPGGELFF